This TCR beta chain was identified in a study of shared clonotypes between healthy human individuals. Study as a whole: The study enrolled two women and a few men aged 18 to 49.

General study points: Limited genetic and exposure-history diversity came from having few donors.

This CDR3 has 18 amino acids. The V gene's germline CDR1 is SGDLS and CDR2 YYNGEE. Trimming stripped 0 bases from V and 4 bases from J, with 17 bases between. Over several immunoSEQ plates, each subset's genomic DNA was distributed in even portions. Method: immunoSEQ multiplex PCR; TCRdb's copy keeps in-frame clones and lacks some. The sample records roughly 2,000,000 clones, around 93% being singletons. Concerning this clone itself: The target antigen is unknown.

Naive CD8 populations comprised CD45RO-negative cells positively selected for CCR7, excluding terminally differentiated effector memory CD45RA+ cells. Material for sequencing was naive CD8+ T cells from PBMCs. V and J are TRBV9 and TRBJ2-6, with a weak D call TRBD2 (5 bases). This TCR derives from a young man in good health. Some clones in this sample may be carry-over from other donors' samples. CDR3 DNA sequence: TGTGCCAGCAGCGTAGCTGGGATCGACCGGAGGGGGGCCAACGTCCTGACTTTC. Its translation is CASSVAGIDRRGANVLTF. Drawing the rest from reference TRBV9 and TRBJ2-6, the complete variable domain is DSGVTQTPKHLITATGQRVTLRCSPRSGDLSVYWYQQSLDQGLQFLIQYYNGEERAKGNILERFSAQQFPDLHSELNLSSLELGDSALYFCASSVAGIDRRGANVLTFGAGSRLTVL.